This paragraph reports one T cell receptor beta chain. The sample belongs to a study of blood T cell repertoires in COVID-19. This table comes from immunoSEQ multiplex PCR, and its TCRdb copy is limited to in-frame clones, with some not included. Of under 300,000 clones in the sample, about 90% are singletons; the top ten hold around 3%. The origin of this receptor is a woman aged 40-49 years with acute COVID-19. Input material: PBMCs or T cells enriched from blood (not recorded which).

CDR3 sequence: CASSEGTSGAKNIQYF. DNA of the CDR3: TGTGCCAGCAGTGAGGGGACTAGCGGAGCCAAAAACATTCAGTACTTC. The chain couples TRBV6-1 to TRBJ2-4; TRBD2 agrees at 11 bases. Looked up from germline, CDR1 is MNHNS and CDR2 is SASEGT. The CDR3 runs 16 residues. V shed 3 bases, J shed 0 bases, and the junction held 1 base outside the gene matches.